Following are 31 T cell receptor beta chains from one sample sequenced in a study of CD8 T cells in Susac syndrome. Random hexamers were used to reverse transcribe the RNA input (about 0.45 to 1 ug). Via MiXCR, TCRdb re-called the immunoSEQ multiplex PCR reads, giving one row per CDR3 protein. Among around 170,000 distinct CDR3 sequences, nearly 97% were seen once, and the ten largest hold more than 0.08%. Sequenced sample: CD4+ T cells from PBMCs. Source of these receptors: a human donor with Susac syndrome.

The rearrangement uses TRBV12-3 or TRBV12-4 and TRBJ1-4, with D perhaps matching TRBD1 (5 bases). Deletions cut 3 bases from V and 8 bases from J, with 13 bases between. The CDR3 totals 14 residues. The CDR3 bases are TGTGCCAGCAGTTTTGCGGGGACGGGCGAAAAACTGTTTTTT. It encodes CASSFAGTGEKLFF.

This chain uses TRBV29-1 with TRBJ1-1; 8 bases fit TRBD1. Germline CDR1 is SQVTM and CDR2 is ANQGSEA. The CDR3 sequence is 17 residues long. Unmatched junction bases numbered 13, after V lost 4 bases and J lost 0 bases. CDR3 amino acids: CSVASFPQGAVNTEAFF. As DNA, the CDR3 is TGCAGCGTTGCCTCTTTTCCTCAGGGGGCGGTGAACACTGAAGCTTTCTTT.

This rearrangement joins TRBV13 to TRBJ1-1, with 10 bases identical to TRBD1. This CDR3 has 15 residues. V shed 5 bases, J shed 5 bases, and the junction held 8 bases outside the gene matches. Germline CDR1 reads PRHDT; CDR2 reads FYEKMQ (reference sequence). As DNA, the CDR3 is TGTGCCAGCAGCCATGGGACAGGGGAGGGGACTGAAGCTTTCTTT. As protein: CASSHGTGEGTEAFF.

The chain uses TRBV5-4 and TRBJ2-3, with D perhaps matching TRBD1 (6 bases). The CDR3 is 14 amino acids. CDR1 is SGHNT, CDR2 YYREEE, per germline (reference sequence). V lost 2 bases and J lost 2, with 9 bases in between. The CDR3 region is CASSFRDNTDTQYF. As DNA, the CDR3 is TGTGCCAGCAGCTTTCGGGACAACACAGATACGCAGTATTTT.

The chain combines TRBV4-1 with TRBJ2-1, with D perhaps matching TRBD2 (6 bases). Germline values: CDR1 MGHRA, CDR2 YSYEKL. V lost 1 base, J lost 10 bases, and 17 bases lay in between. CDR3 length: 15 amino acids. The CDR3 DNA reads as TGCGCCAGCAGCCAAGCCGGGAGCTTGCAAGGGGAGCAGTTCTTC. It is translated as CASSQAGSLQGEQFF.

This chain connects TRBV6-2 or TRBV6-3 to TRBJ1-4; D may be TRBD1 (6 bases). This CDR3 comprises 17 residues. V lost 6 bases, J lost 8 bases, and 25 bases lay in between. The germline CDR1 and CDR2 sequences are MNHEY and SVGEGT. The CDR3 loop reads CASSPALAARGTEKLFF. The CDR3 DNA is TGTGCCAGCAGCCCGGCCCTTGCGGCCAGGGGAACCGAAAAACTGTTTTTT.

The chain carries TRBV30 and TRBJ1-2; D is unclear. V was shortened by 2 bases and J by 4 bases, with 5 bases between the two germline ends. This CDR3 comprises 11 residues. Germline V lookup: CDR1 GTSNPN, CDR2 SVGIG (reference sequence). The CDR3 here is CAWSSVYGYTF. CDR3 sequence (DNA): TGTGCCTGGAGTTCAGTCTATGGCTACACCTTC.

The chain recombines TRBV7-2 with TRBJ2-2; TRBD1 matches at 9 bases. From germline, CDR1 is SGHTA and CDR2 FQGNSA. This CDR3 region has 15 residues. Trimming removed 5 bases from V and 5 bases from J; junction bases left unmatched: 6. The CDR3 sequence: CASSPTGGDTGELFF. The DNA of the CDR3 is TGTGCCAGCAGCCCGACAGGGGGTGATACCGGGGAGCTGTTTTTT.

The V gene is TRBV4-3, the J gene TRBJ2-3; 8 nucleotides agree with TRBD2. Trimming at V came to 3 bases and at J to 0 bases, leaving 5 bases not matched to a gene. Germline V lookup: CDR1 LGHNA, CDR2 YSLEER. This CDR3 is built from 16 residues. The CDR3 reads CASSHQTSASTDTQYF. The CDR3 DNA reads as TGCGCCAGCAGCCACCAGACTAGCGCAAGCACAGATACGCAGTATTTT.

The chain uses TRBV7-8 and TRBJ2-7; 8 nucleotides line up with TRBD1. Per the germline V gene, CDR1 is SGHVS and CDR2 is FQNEAQ. The CDR3 is 15 residues long. V lost 4 bases, J lost 3 bases, and 8 bases stayed unmatched. The CDR3 loop reads CASSSIPDRGYEQYF. CDR3 DNA: TGTGCCAGCAGCTCCATCCCCGACAGGGGCTACGAGCAGTACTTC. The variable domain in full, with the rest retrieved from reference TRBV7-8 and TRBJ2-7, is GAGVSQSPRYKVAKRGQDVALRCDPISGHVSLFWYQQALGQGPEFLTYFQNEAQLDKSGLPSDRFFAERPEGSVSTLKIQRTQQEDSAVYLCASSSIPDRGYEQYFGPGTRLTVT.

The chain couples TRBV14 to TRBJ2-2; TRBD2 is a possible D gene (6 bases). The CDR3 sequence is 14 residues long. Trimming cost V 4 bases and J 6 bases, with 12 bases left between them. The germline V gene encodes CDR1 SGHDN and CDR2 FVKESK. The DNA of the CDR3 is TGTGCCAGCAGCCGACGTTTAGCGGCCGGGGAGCTGTTTTTT. Amino acids: CASSRRLAAGELFF.

The V call is TRBV7-2, the J call TRBJ1-6; unclear D gene. This CDR3 contains 16 residues. V lost 1 base to trimming and J lost 7 bases, with 14 bases between them. Germline V gene data show CDR1 as SGHTA and CDR2 as FQGNSA. Here the CDR3 reads CASSLGGSTTNSPLHF. The CDR3 region has the DNA TGTGCCAGCAGCTTAGGAGGTTCCACGACCAATTCACCCCTCCACTTT.

This clonotype has only one observation. The gene calls are TRBV6-2 or TRBV6-3 and TRBJ2-2, with 10 bases aligning to TRBD2. V was pared by 0 bases and J by 4 bases, with 5 bases of the junction left unmatched. The CDR3 has 17 residues. Germline V gene data show CDR1 as MNHEY and CDR2 as SVGEGT. CDR3 DNA sequence: TGTGCCAGCAGTTACTCGGCGGCTAGCGGGAGCACCGGGGAGCTGTTTTTT. It yields the protein CASSYSAASGSTGELFF.

The chain is built from TRBV7-9 and TRBJ1-2, with 10 nucleotides matching TRBD1. The germline CDR1 and CDR2 sequences are SEHNR and FQNEAQ (reference sequence). The CDR3 contains 14 residues. The V segment lost 5 bases and the J segment 5 bases; nucleotides outside the gene matches: 5. The CDR3 coding sequence is TGTGCCAGCAGCCCTGGACAGGGGGAATATGGCTACACCTTC. This sequence encodes CASSPGQGEYGYTF.

The chain is built from TRBV11-2 and TRBJ2-5; D is perhaps TRBD1 (5 bases). This CDR3 has 13 residues. CDR1 and CDR2 (germline): SGHAT, FQNNGV. The V end lost 5 bases, the J end lost 2 bases, and 9 bases lay between the germline ends. The CDR3 sequence is CASSQGAQETQYF. The CDR3, as DNA: TGTGCCAGCAGCCAAGGGGCTCAAGAGACCCAGTACTTC.

The genes are TRBV10-2 and TRBJ2-3; D is uncertain. V was clipped by 8 bases and J by 8 bases, with 23 bases between them. The germline V gene encodes CDR1 WSHSY and CDR2 SAAADI. This CDR3 region has 15 residues. This CDR3 reads CASSTLGQYLGTQYF. The CDR3 DNA reads as TGCGCCAGCTCAACTCTCGGCCAGTATTTAGGTACGCAGTATTTT.

V gene TRBV12-3 or TRBV12-4 combines with J gene TRBJ2-7, with TRBD2 matching over 13 bases. The CDR3 contains 16 residues. Germline trimming cut 3 bases from V and 2 bases from J; bases unmatched to any gene: 4. The CDR3 sequence: CASSFGLAGAAYEQYF. Written as DNA, the CDR3 is TGTGCCAGCAGTTTCGGACTAGCGGGGGCCGCCTACGAGCAGTACTTC.

The chain couples TRBV20-1 to TRBJ1-6, with TRBD1 as a possible D gene (5 bases). The length of the CDR3 is 15 residues. Trimming took 5 bases from V and 5 from J, leaving 16 bases between them. Germline CDR1 DFQATT, CDR2 SNEGSKA (reference sequence). The CDR3 region is CSAEGGGINNSPLHF. In DNA, the CDR3 is TGCAGTGCTGAGGGCGGGGGGATTAATAATTCACCCCTCCACTTT.

The chain uses TRBV29-1 and TRBJ2-1; D might be TRBD1 (5 bases). V was shortened by 2 bases and J by 8 bases, with 16 bases between the two germline ends. From germline, CDR1 is SQVTM and CDR2 ANQGSEA. The CDR3 loop spans 14 amino acids. The CDR3 nucleotides are TGCAGCGTTGAACACCCGCAGGGTTCGGATGAGCAGTTCTTC. This gives the protein CSVEHPQGSDEQFF.

The chain links TRBV7-9 to TRBJ1-5; TRBD1 agrees at 8 bases. Germline CDR1 is SEHNR and CDR2 is FQNEAQ (reference sequence). The CDR3 loop spans 15 amino acids. The trim removed 3 bases at V and 2 bases at J, leaving 3 bases unmatched. CDR3 region: CASSFMGQGNQPQHF. Written as DNA, the CDR3 is TGTGCCAGCAGCTTCATGGGACAGGGCAATCAGCCCCAGCATTTT.

J is TRBJ2-5 and V is TRBV29-1, with 10 nucleotides matching TRBD2. The CDR3 consists of 14 residues. V gave up 3 bases and J gave up 3 bases; unmatched junction bases: 4. Germline V gene lookup returns CDR1 SQVTM and CDR2 ANQGSEA. The CDR3 DNA is TGCAGCGTTGACTTACTAGCGGGGAAAGAGACCCAGTACTTC. It specifies CSVDLLAGKETQYF.

The chain is built from TRBV18 and TRBJ1-2, with 8 bases lining up with TRBD1. V lost 3 bases and J lost 6; bases outside the gene matches: 3. CDR1 KGHSH and CDR2 LQKENI come from the germline V gene. This CDR3 has 13 residues. The CDR3 nucleotides are TGTGCCAGCTCACCGGGACAGGCGGATGGCTACACCTTC. Translated: CASSPGQADGYTF. The entire variable domain, with the rest obtained from reference TRBV18 and TRBJ1-2, is as follows: NAGVMQNPRHLVRRRGQEARLRCSPMKGHSHVYWYRQLPEEGLKFMVYLQKENIIDESGMPKERFSAEFPKEGPSILRIQQVVRGDSAAYFCASSPGQADGYTFGSGTRLTVV.

The chain recombines TRBV10-3 with TRBJ1-6; D is unresolved. With 3 bases removed from V and 0 bases from J, the gap between germline ends came to 9 bases. Looked up from germline, CDR1 is ENHRY and CDR2 is SYGVKD. This CDR3 spans 16 amino acids. The CDR3 sequence: CAISDESRSYNSPLHF. DNA for the CDR3: TGTGCCATCAGTGACGAGAGCCGCTCCTATAATTCACCCCTCCACTTT.

About this clonotype: Because the CDR3's place on the DNA is in doubt, the DNA is left out and the CDR3 is given as listed by TCRdb. The genes are TRBV30 and TRBJ2-1. The CDR3 extends over 14 residues, inclusive of both ends. Germline CDR1 reads GTSNPN; CDR2 reads SVGIG (reference sequence). CDR3 sequence: CAWAAGIPHNEQLF.

This chain connects TRBV20-1 to TRBJ2-2, with D perhaps TRBD2 (6 bases). This CDR3 comprises 14 residues. The ends were cut back, 3 bases at V and 5 bases at J, with 13 bases in the middle. Germline lookup yields CDR1 DFQATT and CDR2 SNEGSKA (reference sequence). Here the CDR3 reads CSARMGGATGELFF. CDR3 DNA sequence: TGCAGTGCTAGGATGGGCGGGGCGACCGGGGAGCTGTTTTTT.

The DNA for the CDR3 is TGTGCCAGCAGCGTAGCCCCCTTAGGACAGGGACTCTACGAGCAGTACTTC. This encodes CASSVAPLGQGLYEQYF. The genes are TRBV9 and TRBJ2-7; 8 nucleotides match TRBD1. Germline lookup yields CDR1 SGDLS and CDR2 YYNGEE. The CDR3 runs 17 residues. J was trimmed by 3 bases and V by 0 bases; bases with no gene match: 11.

The chain employs TRBV30 and TRBJ1-2; D may be TRBD1 (5 bases). V shed 5 bases and J shed 2 bases, with 6 bases lying between them. This CDR3 is built from 11 residues. Germline loops: CDR1 GTSNPN, CDR2 SVGIG (reference sequence). The CDR3 protein is CAWGANYGYTF. CDR3 nucleotide sequence: TGTGCCTGGGGGGCGAACTATGGCTACACCTTC.

J is TRBJ2-7 and V is TRBV30; D not resolved. The V end lost 2 bases, the J end lost 1 base, and 9 bases lay between the germline ends. This CDR3 is 13 amino acids long. Germline loops: CDR1 GTSNPN, CDR2 SVGIG (reference sequence). The CDR3 loop is CAWSRSRSYEQYF. The CDR3 coding sequence is TGTGCCTGGAGTAGGTCGAGGTCCTACGAGCAGTACTTC.

The chain recombines TRBV12-3 or TRBV12-4 with TRBJ2-2, with 7 bases fitting TRBD1. Germline trimming cut 5 bases from V and 0 bases from J; bases unmatched to any gene: 6. This CDR3 has 16 residues. CDR3 loop: CASSLSGTANTGELFF. CDR3 nucleotide sequence: TGTGCCAGCAGTCTGTCCGGGACAGCGAACACCGGGGAGCTGTTTTTT.

The chain carries TRBV7-2 and TRBJ2-2, with D possibly being TRBD1 (5 bases). Germline assignment: CDR1 SGHTA and CDR2 FQGNSA. The CDR3 extends over 13 amino acids. With 4 bases removed from V and 6 bases from J, the gap between germline ends came to 9 bases. CDR3 nucleotide sequence: TGTGCCAGCAGCTCCAGGGCGGCCGGGGAGCTGTTTTTT. It is translated as CASSSRAAGELFF.

This clonotype was observed a few times. The rearrangement links TRBV5-1 to TRBJ2-5; no reliable D call. Germline values: CDR1 SGHRS, CDR2 YFSETQ. This CDR3 is built from 14 residues. The V gene lost 4 bases and the J gene lost 2 bases, with 12 bases spanning the gap. CDR3 sequence reads: CASSPGGAQETQYF. DNA for the CDR3: TGCGCCAGCAGCCCCGGCGGTGCACAAGAGACCCAGTACTTC.